Listed below are T cell receptor beta chains from one sample, sequenced in a study of T cells after yellow fever vaccination. MiXCR, run by TCRdb on the 5' RACE reads, gives a single entry per CDR3 protein. The sample lists fewer than 90,000 distinct CDR3 sequences, roughly 6.9% seen once, with roughly a third in the top ten. Sample: CD8+ T cells sorted from PBMCs, taken 4 to 6 days after the first yellow fever vaccination. These TCRs come from a man aged 18 to 35 who received the YFV17D yellow fever vaccine. CDR3s include the opening cysteine and the closing phenylalanine or tryptophan. D genes are given only for firm matches. A row's size may be missing; if present it is once, few, many or a size class.

v_call,j_call,cdr3_length,clone_size,d_call,cdr3_nt,cdr3_aa
TRBV12-3/TRBV12-4,TRBJ2-3,15,many,TRBD1,TGTGCCAGCAGTCACGGGACAGGGGAAAGGGATACGCAGTATTTT,CASSHGTGERDTQYF
TRBV11-2,TRBJ2-1,12,many,NA,TGTGCCAGCAGCTCCTCACGTGTGGAGCAGTTCTTC,CASSSSRVEQFF
TRBV12-5,TRBJ1-1,12,NA,NA,TGTGCTAGTGGGGCCGCTTACACTGAAGCTTTCTTT,CASGAAYTEAFF
TRBV4-3,TRBJ2-5,15,few,TRBD1,TGCGCCAGCAGCCAACCGGGACAGGGTATGGAGACCCAGTACTTC,CASSQPGQGMETQYF
TRBV7-9,TRBJ2-5,16,NA,NA,TGTGCCAGCACCCCTACCCCGGTACAGGGCCAAGAGACCCAGTACTTC,CASTPTPVQGQETQYF
TRBV10-3,TRBJ1-2,16,many,TRBD1,TGTGCCATCAGTGAGTCGAAACGGGACAGCCCCTATGGCTACACCTTC,CAISESKRDSPYGYTF
TRBV7-8,TRBJ1-2,15,many,NA,TGTGCCAGCAGCTTAGGGACGGCGGCGTCCTATGGCTACACCTTC,CASSLGTAASYGYTF
TRBV4-3,TRBJ1-6,14,many,TRBD1,TGCGCCAGCAGCCGCGGACAGGGTGTTTCACCCCTCCACTTT,CASSRGQGVSPLHF
TRBV5-6,TRBJ2-3,17,NA,NA,TGTGCCAGCAGCTTCGGTCTACGGGGACCACCTACAGATACGCAGTATTTT,CASSFGLRGPPTDTQYF
TRBV4-3,TRBJ1-3,17,few,NA,TGCGCCAGCAGCCAAGAGACGGGGGTTTTCTCGGGAAACACCATATATTTT,CASSQETGVFSGNTIYF
TRBV5-1,TRBJ2-2,19,few,TRBD2,TGCGCCAGCAGCTCGAAACTAGGACTAGCGGGGGCGGTAACCGGGGAGCTGTTTTTT,CASSSKLGLAGAVTGELFF
TRBV6-5,TRBJ1-6,18,few,NA,TGTGCCAGCAGTTACTCGAGGACCGATTCCCTCCTAAATTCACCCCTCCACTTT,CASSYSRTDSLLNSPLHF
TRBV3-1,TRBJ1-5,15,NA,TRBD1,TGTGCCACCTGCCATAGACAGGGGGTCGATCAGCCCCAGCATTTT,CATCHRQGVDQPQHF
TRBV15,TRBJ2-5,13,NA,NA,TGTGCCACCAGCAGTCCCAGCCAAGAGACCCAGTACTTC,CATSSPSQETQYF
TRBV4-1,TRBJ2-3,15,NA,NA,TGCGCCAGCAGCCTCCGGACTCCAAGCACAGATACGCAGTATTTT,CASSLRTPSTDTQYF
TRBV12-3/TRBV12-4,TRBJ2-1,14,NA,NA,TGTGCCAGCAGTCCCTCCGGGCGGGACAATGAGCAGTTCTTC,CASSPSGRDNEQFF
TRBV7-9,TRBJ1-1,15,few,TRBD1,TGTGCCAGCAGCTCCCGACAGGGCACGAACACTGAAGCTTTCTTT,CASSSRQGTNTEAFF
TRBV27,TRBJ1-2,15,NA,TRBD1,TGTGCCAGCAGTTTATACGGGGACAGCTACTATGGCTACACCTTC,CASSLYGDSYYGYTF
TRBV12-3/TRBV12-4,TRBJ1-5,13,NA,NA,TGTGCCAGCAGTTTAACCTACAATCAGCCCCAGCATTTT,CASSLTYNQPQHF
TRBV4-3,TRBJ1-6,16,few,NA,TGCGCCAGCAGCCAAGAAGGGAGACCTCCGAATTCACCCCTCCACTTT,CASSQEGRPPNSPLHF
TRBV29-1,TRBJ2-7,14,NA,TRBD2,TGCAGCGCCCTACCCGGGGGGGCCCCCTACGAGCAGTACTTC,CSALPGGAPYEQYF
TRBV4-2,TRBJ2-3,15,NA,NA,TGTGCCAGCAGCCCCCTTGCGGGGAGAACAGATACGCAGTATTTT,CASSPLAGRTDTQYF
TRBV4-1,TRBJ1-1,15,many,NA,TGCGCCAGCAGCCCCAGGGACCAACCGAACACTGAAGCTTTCTTT,CASSPRDQPNTEAFF
TRBV27,TRBJ2-5,12,many,NA,TGTGCCAGCACCGGACAAGAAGAGACCCAGTACTTC,CASTGQEETQYF
TRBV25-1,TRBJ2-7,12,NA,NA,TGTGCCAGCAGTGAGACAGTCTACGAGCAGTACTTC,CASSETVYEQYF
TRBV4-1,TRBJ1-5,20,many,TRBD1,TGCGCCAGCAGCCAGGGCGGTGGTTGGACAGGGAAGCGATTGAATCAGCCCCAGCATTTT,CASSQGGGWTGKRLNQPQHF
TRBV30,TRBJ1-1,13,many,TRBD1,TGTGCCTGGAGTAAGGCCAGGGGGACTGAAGCTTTCTTT,CAWSKARGTEAFF
TRBV20-1,TRBJ1-1,15,NA,TRBD1,TGCAGTGCTAGAGCCGTGACAGGGGTGAACACTGAAGCTTTCTTT,CSARAVTGVNTEAFF
TRBV5-1,TRBJ2-1,14,few,NA,TGCGCCAGCGGGGCGGGGAGAGGGTACAATGAGCAGTTCTTC,CASGAGRGYNEQFF
TRBV7-9,TRBJ1-3,12,many,NA,TGTGCCAGCAGCTTAGATTGGAACACCATATATTTT,CASSLDWNTIYF
TRBV7-2,TRBJ2-3,13,many,NA,TGTGCCAGCAGCTCGTTCGGCACAGATACGCAGTATTTT,CASSSFGTDTQYF